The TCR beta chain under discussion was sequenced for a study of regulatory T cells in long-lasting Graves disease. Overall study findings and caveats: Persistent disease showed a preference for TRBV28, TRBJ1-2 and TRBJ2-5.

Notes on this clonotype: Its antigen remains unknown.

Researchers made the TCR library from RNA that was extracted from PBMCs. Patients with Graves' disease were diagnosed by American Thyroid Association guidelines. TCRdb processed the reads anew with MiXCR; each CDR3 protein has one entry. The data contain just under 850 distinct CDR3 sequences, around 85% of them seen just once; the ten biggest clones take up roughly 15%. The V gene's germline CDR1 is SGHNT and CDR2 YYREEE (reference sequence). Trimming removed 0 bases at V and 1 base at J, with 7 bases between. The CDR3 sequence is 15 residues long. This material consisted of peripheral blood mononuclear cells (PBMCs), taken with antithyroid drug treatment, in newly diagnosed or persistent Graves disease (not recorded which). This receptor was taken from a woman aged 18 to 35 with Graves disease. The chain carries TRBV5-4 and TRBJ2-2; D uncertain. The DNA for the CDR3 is TGTGCCAGCAGCTTGGGTCAAAAGAACACCGGGGAGCTGTTTTTT. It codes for CASSLGQKNTGELFF.